One and the same sample provided the 13 T cell receptor beta chains below, sequenced in a study of blood T cells in healthy people across ages (dated by TCRdb to between 2015 and 2016). The receptor library was made with 5' RACE. For sequencing, an Illumina HiSeq 2500 was employed. The second PCR ran for roughly 7 to 12 cycles and used a J-beta primer mix along with a sample-barcoded 5' primer. TCRdb reanalyzed the raw reads on its own, using fastp at Q25 for trimming and MiXCR for clone calling, and kept in-frame beta chains. Identical CDR3 protein sequences are pooled into one entry, listed with their most common genes and DNA. This sample comprises approximately 670,000 distinct CDR3 sequences, 40% to 50% of them detected only once. Together, the top ten hold about 32% of the sample. Sequenced: blood. These receptor sequences come from an elderly man in good health.

This rearrangement joins TRBV3-1 to TRBJ2-7; no clear D gene. The tail of the sequence fits TRBJ2-5 better, so the J call may be wrong. Germline lookup yields CDR1 LGHDT and CDR2 YNNKEL (reference sequence). This CDR3 has 13 residues. The CDR3 bases are TGTGCCAGCAGCCCTAACCAGAAAGAGACCCAGTACTTC. This translates into CASSPNQKETQYF.

As DNA, the CDR3 is TGTGCCAGCTCAAGATTACGGACAGAACAAGAGACCCAGTACTTC. This codes for CASSRLRTEQETQYF. The J gene is TRBJ2-5, the V gene TRBV18; D is possibly TRBD1 (6 bases). Trimming took 5 bases from V and 2 from J, leaving 15 bases between them. Germline CDR1 reads KGHSH; CDR2 reads LQKENI. The CDR3 has 15 residues.

This clonotype turned up a few times. The chain recombines TRBV27 with TRBJ2-7; 9 positions match TRBD2. Germline V gives CDR1 MNHEY, CDR2 SMNVEV (reference sequence). Trimming cost V 2 bases and J 7 bases; bases outside gene matches: 9. The CDR3 contains 15 residues. CDR3 protein: CASSLSGGRVEEQYF. The DNA for the CDR3 is TGTGCCAGCAGTTTAAGTGGCGGGAGGGTGGAGGAGCAGTACTTC.

The chain carries TRBV19 and TRBJ2-2; tentative D call: TRBD1 (6 bases). The CDR3 has 16 residues. Germline V CDR1 and CDR2: LNHDA, SQIVND (reference sequence). Trimming removed 5 bases at V and 4 bases at J, with 17 bases between. CDR3 coding DNA: TGTGCCAGTAGTGACCCCGGGGCCAGGGGCACCGGGGAGCTGTTTTTT. It codes for CASSDPGARGTGELFF.

This sequence joins TRBV7-3 and TRBJ2-2, with TRBD1 matching over 9 bases. J lost 5 bases, V lost 6 bases, and 4 bases had no gene match. The CDR3 is 14 residues long. CDR1 SGHTA and CDR2 FQGTGA come from the germline V gene. Here the CDR3 reads CASRPGTGTGELFF. The CDR3 bases are TGTGCCAGCAGACCCGGGACAGGGACCGGGGAGCTGTTTTTT.

This clonotype was counted at least ten times. J is TRBJ2-6 and V is TRBV29-1; a possible D gene is TRBD1 (6 bases). The V end lost 5 bases, the J end lost 0 bases, and 17 bases lay between the germline ends. Germline-derived CDR1 and CDR2 are SQVTM and ANQGSEA. The CDR3 is 17 residues long. DNA of the CDR3: TGCAGCGTTCTTGAGGCAGGGGCTAGCTCTGGGGCCAACGTCCTGACTTTC. It encodes CSVLEAGASSGANVLTF.

CDR3 loop: CASSGTGDQAETQYF. The DNA for the CDR3 is TGTGCCAGCAGCGGGACAGGGGATCAGGCAGAGACCCAGTACTTC. The J gene is TRBJ2-5, the V gene TRBV5-4, with 10 bases matching TRBD1. The germline gives CDR1 SGHNT, CDR2 YYREEE (reference sequence). Losses at the gene ends were 4 bases for V and 4 bases for J; bases not matched to a gene: 7. CDR3 length: 15 residues. The variable domain in full, completed from reference TRBV5-4 and TRBJ2-5, reads ETGVTQSPTHLIKTRGQQVTLRCSSQSGHNTVSWYQQALGQGPQFIFQYYREEENGRGNFPPRFSGLQFPNYSSELNVNALELDDSALYLCASSGTGDQAETQYFGPGTRLLVL.

The chain employs TRBV4-2 and TRBJ2-1; TRBD2 aligns across 9 bases. V shed 4 bases and J 4 bases; nucleotides not matched to a gene: 17. This CDR3 spans 19 amino acids. Germline V lookup: CDR1 LGHNA, CDR2 YNFKEQ. As DNA, the CDR3 is TGTGCCAGCAGCCGAGACCCATCCACGGGGACTAGCCCTTACAATGAGCAGTTCTTC. It codes for CASSRDPSTGTSPYNEQFF.

This clonotype was picked up many times. The V and J genes are TRBV4-3 and TRBJ2-4, with D perhaps matching TRBD2 (6 bases). Trimming left V 0 bases short and J 3 bases short, with 12 bases between. Germline assignment: CDR1 LGHNA and CDR2 YSLEER. The CDR3 is made up of 16 amino acids. The CDR3 coding sequence is TGCGCCAGCAGCCAAGATTCAACTAGCCTCAAAAACATTCAGTACTTC. This gives the protein CASSQDSTSLKNIQYF.

A note on this clonotype: Just one base apart from a much larger clone, this may be a read error. CDR3 region: CASAQYGRTWDSYEQYF. The DNA for the CDR3 is TGTGCCAGCGCGCAATACGGACGTACATGGGACTCCTACGAGCAGTACTTC. This chain links TRBV13 with TRBJ2-7; D ambiguous. Trimming cost V 8 bases and J 0 bases, with 23 bases left between them. CDR3 length equals 17 residues. Germline V gene lookup returns CDR1 PRHDT and CDR2 FYEKMQ (reference sequence).

This clonotype was observed many times. The chain combines TRBV6-2 or TRBV6-3 with TRBJ2-3; 9 bases fit TRBD2. Trimming cost V 7 bases and J 3 bases; bases outside gene matches: 5. Germline V gene data show CDR1 as MNHEY and CDR2 as SVGEGT. This CDR3 has 14 amino acids. The CDR3 reads CASNLAGSTDTQYF. The CDR3 region has the DNA TGTGCCAGCAACCTAGCGGGGTCGACAGATACGCAGTATTTT.

This chain joins TRBV7-9 and TRBJ2-1; 10 bases match TRBD1. The CDR3 contains 14 residues. CDR1 and CDR2 from the germline V gene are SEHNR and FQNEAQ (reference sequence). V trimming: 6 bases; J trimming: 7 bases; junction bases outside the gene matches: 6. CDR3 bases: TGTGCCAGCAGGAAGACAGGGGGCCAAAATGAGCAGTTCTTC. Translation gives CASRKTGGQNEQFF.

There are a few counts of this clonotype. The rearrangement links TRBV11-2 to TRBJ2-1, with 10 bases fitting TRBD1. V was pared by 2 bases and J by 8 bases, with 12 bases of the junction left unmatched. CDR3 length: 17 residues. Germline CDR1 reads SGHAT; CDR2 reads FQNNGV. The chain's CDR3 is CASSLFSRTGGLDEQFF. CDR3 nucleotide sequence: TGTGCCAGCAGCTTATTTAGTCGGACAGGGGGTTTAGATGAGCAGTTCTTC.